A selection of T cell receptor beta chains follows, all from one sample in a study of blood T cells in healthy people across ages. MiXCR, applied by TCRdb to the 5' RACE reads, yields one record per CDR3 protein. The repertoire holds 1.6 million or so distinct CDR3 sequences, around 35% seen once, with approximately 11% in the top ten. Sequencing was carried out using blood. The receptors shown here come from a woman under 40 in good health. The CDR3 runs from the conserved cysteine through the conserved F or W. Fields, in order: D gene, V gene, J gene, clone size, CDR3 DNA, CDR3 protein. A D gene is named only where the DNA matches it firmly. Rows may omit the clone size; those that give it use once, few, many or a size class.

D gene: TRBD2
V gene: TRBV7-2
J gene: TRBJ2-3
clone size: few
CDR3 DNA: TGTGCCAGCAGCTTAGAGGCCCGCGGGGGGAGCACAGATACGCAGTATTTT
CDR3 protein: CASSLEARGGSTDTQYF

D gene: -
V gene: TRBV12-3/TRBV12-4
J gene: TRBJ1-2
clone size: many
CDR3 DNA: TGTGCCAGCAGTCCGCCGTTTACTAAGAAAGTGGCTGGCTACACCTTC
CDR3 protein: CASSPPFTKKVAGYTF

D gene: TRBD2
V gene: TRBV9
J gene: TRBJ2-3
clone size: few
CDR3 DNA: TGTGCCAGCAGCGTTGCGGGAGTCCCAGATACGCAGTATTTT
CDR3 protein: CASSVAGVPDTQYF

D gene: TRBD1
V gene: TRBV5-1
J gene: TRBJ1-2
clone size: -
CDR3 DNA: TGCGCCAGCAGCTGGTCTAGACAGGGGGAACCAAACTATGGCTACACCTTC
CDR3 protein: CASSWSRQGEPNYGYTF

D gene: TRBD2
V gene: TRBV18
J gene: TRBJ2-1
clone size: once
CDR3 DNA: TGTGCCAGCTCCCTCGGACTAGCGGGGCAGAATGAGCAGTTCTTC
CDR3 protein: CASSLGLAGQNEQFF

D gene: -
V gene: TRBV5-4
J gene: TRBJ1-2
clone size: once
CDR3 DNA: TGTGCCAGCAGCTCCACCGGAACCGACCCTTTGGGCTACACCTTC
CDR3 protein: CASSSTGTDPLGYTF

D gene: TRBD1
V gene: TRBV27
J gene: TRBJ1-2
clone size: -
CDR3 DNA: TGTGCCAGCAGGCCGGGACAGGGTGAGGGCTACACCTTC
CDR3 protein: CASRPGQGEGYTF

D gene: -
V gene: TRBV18
J gene: TRBJ2-5
clone size: many
CDR3 DNA: TGTGCCAGCTCACCACCGAGGGGTGAGACCCAGTACTTC
CDR3 protein: CASSPPRGETQYF

D gene: -
V gene: TRBV12-3/TRBV12-4
J gene: TRBJ2-2
clone size: -
CDR3 DNA: TGTGCCAGCAGCAAAAAGGCGGGGACTCCCGGGGAGCTGTTTTTT
CDR3 protein: CASSKKAGTPGELFF

D gene: TRBD2
V gene: TRBV6-2/TRBV6-3
J gene: TRBJ2-1
clone size: -
CDR3 DNA: TGTGCCAGCAGTTACTCGAAAGGTTCGGCGGGGGGGCTTGGGAATGAGCAGTTCTTC
CDR3 protein: CASSYSKGSAGGLGNEQFF

D gene: -
V gene: TRBV15
J gene: TRBJ2-7
clone size: -
CDR3 DNA: TGTGCCACCAGCAGAGATTTAGGGGAGCAGTACTTC
CDR3 protein: CATSRDLGEQYF

D gene: TRBD2
V gene: TRBV12-3/TRBV12-4
J gene: TRBJ2-1
clone size: once
CDR3 DNA: TGTGCCAGCGAAAGCGGGACTAGCGGGAGCCACCGCCCGTTCTTC
CDR3 protein: CASESGTSGSHRPFF

D gene: TRBD2
V gene: TRBV11-2
J gene: TRBJ2-3
clone size: few
CDR3 DNA: TGTGCCAGCAGCTTAGTGATCTCGGGAGGGCCGAAAGATACGCAGTATTTT
CDR3 protein: CASSLVISGGPKDTQYF

D gene: -
V gene: TRBV30
J gene: TRBJ2-7
clone size: -
CDR3 DNA: TGTGCCTGGCAAAGTGACAGCGACTACGAGCAGTACTTC
CDR3 protein: CAWQSDSDYEQYF

D gene: TRBD1
V gene: TRBV7-9
J gene: TRBJ2-3
clone size: -
CDR3 DNA: TGTGCCAGCAGTGGCCAGGGGGCCGCAGATACGCAGTATTTT
CDR3 protein: CASSGQGAADTQYF

D gene: -
V gene: TRBV5-1
J gene: TRBJ2-7
clone size: -
CDR3 DNA: TGCGCCAGCAGCGCTAGAGCAGGGAGCTCCCACGAGCAGTACTTC
CDR3 protein: CASSARAGSSHEQYF

D gene: -
V gene: TRBV9
J gene: TRBJ2-1
clone size: -
CDR3 DNA: TGTGCCAGCAGCGCGGGGCTAGCGAGTAGCAGCTCCTACAATGAGCAGTTCTTC
CDR3 protein: CASSAGLASSSSYNEQFF

D gene: -
V gene: TRBV10-3
J gene: TRBJ2-7
clone size: -
CDR3 DNA: TGTGCCATCAGTGACCAGGTAAAGGCCTGCGAGCAGTACTTC
CDR3 protein: CAISDQVKACEQYF

D gene: TRBD2
V gene: TRBV24-1
J gene: TRBJ2-1
clone size: -
CDR3 DNA: TGTGCCACCAGTGATTCCCCGGGACTAGCGAGCGACAATGAGCAGTTCTTC
CDR3 protein: CATSDSPGLASDNEQFF

D gene: TRBD1
V gene: TRBV20-1
J gene: TRBJ1-4
clone size: -
CDR3 DNA: TGCAGTGCTAGAGATACTACAAAACCGGGACAGGTTAATGAAAAACTGTTTTTT
CDR3 protein: CSARDTTKPGQVNEKLFF

D gene: -
V gene: TRBV6-5
J gene: TRBJ2-1
clone size: many
CDR3 DNA: TGTGCCAGCAGTTACTCGGGGACTGGCACCTACAATGAGCAGTTCTTC
CDR3 protein: CASSYSGTGTYNEQFF

D gene: TRBD2
V gene: TRBV10-1
J gene: TRBJ2-5
clone size: -
CDR3 DNA: TGCGCCAGCAGTGAGTCCTCGAGGACACTAGCGGATCAAGAGACCCGGTACTTC
CDR3 protein: CASSESSRTLADQETRYF

D gene: TRBD1
V gene: TRBV15
J gene: TRBJ1-2
clone size: few
CDR3 DNA: TGTGCCACCAGCAGCTGGGGACACAGGGGGCCCCACTATGGCTACACCTTC
CDR3 protein: CATSSWGHRGPHYGYTF

D gene: -
V gene: TRBV12-3/TRBV12-4
J gene: TRBJ1-5
clone size: -
CDR3 DNA: TGTGCCAGCAGCCCGAGCTTCAATCAGCCCCAGCATTTT
CDR3 protein: CASSPSFNQPQHF

D gene: -
V gene: TRBV5-1
J gene: TRBJ1-1
clone size: -
CDR3 DNA: TGCGCCAGCAGCTTCGACTCGGGCGGGAACACTGAAGCTTTCTTT
CDR3 protein: CASSFDSGGNTEAFF

D gene: TRBD1
V gene: TRBV29-1
J gene: TRBJ1-4
clone size: once
CDR3 DNA: TGCAGCGTAGGGGACAGGGACACTGAAAAACTGTTTTTT
CDR3 protein: CSVGDRDTEKLFF

D gene: TRBD2
V gene: TRBV7-8
J gene: TRBJ2-1
clone size: -
CDR3 DNA: TGTGCCAGCAGGTTCCCTAGCGGGGGGGCCGGGAATGAGCAGTTCTTC
CDR3 protein: CASRFPSGGAGNEQFF

D gene: -
V gene: TRBV4-1
J gene: TRBJ1-2
clone size: -
CDR3 DNA: TGCGCCAGCAGCCAAGTTGTCGGGGGCTATGGCTACACCTTC
CDR3 protein: CASSQVVGGYGYTF

D gene: -
V gene: TRBV4-1
J gene: TRBJ1-1
clone size: -
CDR3 DNA: TGCGCCAGCAGTTTGGGAGTCCGGGATGGGGAGGAAGCTTTCTTT
CDR3 protein: CASSLGVRDGEEAFF

D gene: -
V gene: TRBV5-1
J gene: TRBJ2-1
clone size: few
CDR3 DNA: TGCGCCAGCAGCTTGGCTGGGGAGACCAGGGGGGGGTTCTTC
CDR3 protein: CASSLAGETRGGFF

D gene: -
V gene: TRBV9
J gene: TRBJ2-1
clone size: few
CDR3 DNA: TGTGCCAGCAGCAAGTCGGGGATAGGCAATGAGCAGTTCTTC
CDR3 protein: CASSKSGIGNEQFF

D gene: -
V gene: TRBV20-1
J gene: TRBJ1-2
clone size: few
CDR3 DNA: TGCGGTGCTAGAGATGTTACTAACTATGGCTACACCTTC
CDR3 protein: CGARDVTNYGYTF

D gene: TRBD2
V gene: TRBV4-2
J gene: TRBJ2-2
clone size: few
CDR3 DNA: TGTGCCAGCACCGATCTAGGGACTATCGGCACCGGGGAGCTGTTTTTT
CDR3 protein: CASTDLGTIGTGELFF

D gene: TRBD2
V gene: TRBV9
J gene: TRBJ2-2
clone size: -
CDR3 DNA: TGTGCCAGCAGCGCCCTAGCGGGAGTCGGGGAGCTGTTTTTT
CDR3 protein: CASSALAGVGELFF

D gene: -
V gene: TRBV3-1
J gene: TRBJ2-1
clone size: few
CDR3 DNA: TGTGCCAGCAGCCATCGCGGGACCCCTTCCCCAACCCGATACAATGAGCAGTTCTTC
CDR3 protein: CASSHRGTPSPTRYNEQFF

D gene: TRBD2
V gene: TRBV15
J gene: TRBJ2-7
clone size: few
CDR3 DNA: TGTGCCACCAGCACTAGGACTAGCGGGATTTTCGAGCAGTACTTC
CDR3 protein: CATSTRTSGIFEQYF

D gene: TRBD2
V gene: TRBV24-1
J gene: TRBJ2-5
clone size: few
CDR3 DNA: TGTGCCACCAGTGACCCTCGACTAGCGGGAGGGGTCCAAGAGACCCAGTACTTC
CDR3 protein: CATSDPRLAGGVQETQYF

D gene: -
V gene: TRBV7-8
J gene: TRBJ2-3
clone size: few
CDR3 DNA: TGTGCCAGCAGCAAGGGACAAAAGGATAGCACAGATACGCAGTATTTT
CDR3 protein: CASSKGQKDSTDTQYF

D gene: TRBD1
V gene: TRBV5-1
J gene: TRBJ2-7
clone size: -
CDR3 DNA: TGCGCCAGCAGCCCAGCCGGGACAGGAGCCTACGAGCAGTACTTC
CDR3 protein: CASSPAGTGAYEQYF

D gene: -
V gene: TRBV20-1
J gene: TRBJ1-2
clone size: -
CDR3 DNA: TGCAGTGCTAGACCCCCTTCGGGGGGCAAGGGTGGCTACACCTTC
CDR3 protein: CSARPPSGGKGGYTF

D gene: -
V gene: TRBV2
J gene: TRBJ2-1
clone size: -
CDR3 DNA: TGTGCCAGCAGTGAACGGTGGCTCCCTTTTAGCGTTGAGCAGTTCTTC
CDR3 protein: CASSERWLPFSVEQFF

D gene: TRBD1
V gene: TRBV13
J gene: TRBJ2-1
clone size: few
CDR3 DNA: TGTGCCAGCAGCTTAGAAGGGACAGCTAACAATGAGCAGTTCTTC
CDR3 protein: CASSLEGTANNEQFF

D gene: TRBD1
V gene: TRBV27
J gene: TRBJ2-1
clone size: -
CDR3 DNA: TGTGCCAGCAGAACGGACAGGGGAGGCAATGAGCAGTTCTTC
CDR3 protein: CASRTDRGGNEQFF

D gene: TRBD2
V gene: TRBV7-2
J gene: TRBJ2-1
clone size: -
CDR3 DNA: TGTGCCAGCAACTTAACGAGCGGGGGGAGGAATGAGCAGTTCTTC
CDR3 protein: CASNLTSGGRNEQFF

D gene: -
V gene: TRBV11-1
J gene: TRBJ2-1
clone size: -
CDR3 DNA: TGTGCCAGCAGCTTAGAAGTGTACAGTAAGCAAGAGCAGTTCTTC
CDR3 protein: CASSLEVYSKQEQFF

D gene: -
V gene: TRBV6-2/TRBV6-3
J gene: TRBJ2-3
clone size: few
CDR3 DNA: TGTGCCAGCAGTTATTCCCAGACAGATACGCAGTATTTT
CDR3 protein: CASSYSQTDTQYF

D gene: -
V gene: TRBV11-2
J gene: TRBJ1-1
clone size: few
CDR3 DNA: TGTGCCAGCAGCTCAACAGCGATTAACACTGAAGCTTTCTTT
CDR3 protein: CASSSTAINTEAFF

D gene: TRBD1
V gene: TRBV2
J gene: TRBJ2-5
clone size: -
CDR3 DNA: TGTGCCATCCTTCCCCAGGGGGCGCAGGAGACCCAGTACTTC
CDR3 protein: CAILPQGAQETQYF

D gene: TRBD2
V gene: TRBV4-1
J gene: TRBJ2-1
clone size: many
CDR3 DNA: TGCGCCAGCAGCCAAGGTATTGGGCAGCGGGGCCCCTACAATGAGCAGTTCTTC
CDR3 protein: CASSQGIGQRGPYNEQFF

D gene: TRBD2
V gene: TRBV28
J gene: TRBJ2-7
clone size: -
CDR3 DNA: TGTGCCAGCAGTGGAGGGACTAGCGGGAGCTACGAGCAGTACTTC
CDR3 protein: CASSGGTSGSYEQYF